The clone carrying this T cell receptor (beta chain) was picked up a small number of times. This sample is drawn from a study of T-cell reconstitution after alpha-beta-depleted transplantation in children. Unique molecular identifiers were used to barcode this TCRbeta library. TCRdb itself ran the PCR reads through MiXCR, one entry per CDR3 protein. The sample shows roughly 670,000 distinct CDR3 sequences, roughly 14% of them seen only once. CDR1 SEHNR and CDR2 FQNEAQ come from the germline V gene (reference sequence). This CDR3 has 16 amino acids. V dropped 5 bases and J dropped 0; count of bases not matched to a gene: 7.

The source is a girl aged 2 to 10 with congenital amegakaryocytic thrombocytopenia, due to receive a stem cell transplant. V and J are TRBV7-9 and TRBJ1-3, with 7 bases matching TRBD1. The sequencing used PBMCs, collected before TCRalphabeta/CD19-depleted stem cell transplant. Here the CDR3 reads CASSVQGQLSGNTIYF. CDR3 in DNA: TGTGCCAGCAGCGTACAGGGACAGCTCTCTGGAAACACCATATATTTT.